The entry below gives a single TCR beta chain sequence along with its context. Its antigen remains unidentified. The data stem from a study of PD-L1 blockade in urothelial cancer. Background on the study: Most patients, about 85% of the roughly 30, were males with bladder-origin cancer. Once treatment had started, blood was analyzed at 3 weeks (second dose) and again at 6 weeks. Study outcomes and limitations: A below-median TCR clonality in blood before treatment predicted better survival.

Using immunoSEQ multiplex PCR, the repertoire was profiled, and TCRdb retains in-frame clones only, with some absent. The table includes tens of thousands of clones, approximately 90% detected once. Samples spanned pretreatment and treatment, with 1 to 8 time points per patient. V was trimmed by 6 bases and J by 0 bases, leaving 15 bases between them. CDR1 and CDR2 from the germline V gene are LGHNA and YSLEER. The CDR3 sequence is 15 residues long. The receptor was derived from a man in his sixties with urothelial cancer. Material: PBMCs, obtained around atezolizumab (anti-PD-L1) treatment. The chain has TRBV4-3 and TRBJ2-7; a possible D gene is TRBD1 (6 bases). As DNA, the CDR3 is TGCGCCAGCAGTTCCGGACAGCCAGGCTCCTACGAGCAGTACTTC. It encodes CASSSGQPGSYEQYF.